This TCR beta chain was profiled in a study of human T cells and chemical hapten exposure. Whole-study context: Small pooled library volume differences mainly caused per-sample TCR yield variation.

V lost 6 bases, J lost 1 base, and 9 bases lay in between. This CDR3 has 13 residues. CDR1 and CDR2 from the germline V gene are SGHTA and FQGNSA. TCRdb reanalysed the RACE reads using MiXCR and keeps one entry per CDR3 protein. The table includes 84,000 or so distinct CDR3 sequences, roughly 10% detected once. Study-level findings and limits: While controls formed fewer of them, expanded TCRs formed significantly more large CDR3 similarity clusters.

This clonotype was detected only once. Its antigen is unidentified. Described time point: patch test 2, 6 weeks after DPC sensitization. Treatment in this sample: therapeutic diphenylcyclopropenone sensitization with weekly scalp DPC. The material sequenced was whole blood, taken in connection with sensitization to the hapten diphenylcyclopropenone (DPC). This chain connects TRBV7-2 to TRBJ1-1; tentative D call: TRBD1 (5 bases). This receptor was obtained from a woman between 25 and 40 years old with alopecia areata. Some clones in this sample may be carry-over from other donors' samples. In DNA form, the CDR3 reads TGTGCCAGCAGTGGGGGAAAGAACACTGAAGCTTTCTTT. This encodes CASSGGKNTEAFF. The full variable domain, completed using reference TRBV7-2 and TRBJ1-1, is GAGVSQSPSNKVTEKGKDVELRCDPISGHTALYWYRQSLGQGLEFLIYFQGNSAPDKSGLPSDRFSAERTGGSVSTLTIQRTQQEDSAVYLCASSGGKNTEAFFGQGTRLTVV.